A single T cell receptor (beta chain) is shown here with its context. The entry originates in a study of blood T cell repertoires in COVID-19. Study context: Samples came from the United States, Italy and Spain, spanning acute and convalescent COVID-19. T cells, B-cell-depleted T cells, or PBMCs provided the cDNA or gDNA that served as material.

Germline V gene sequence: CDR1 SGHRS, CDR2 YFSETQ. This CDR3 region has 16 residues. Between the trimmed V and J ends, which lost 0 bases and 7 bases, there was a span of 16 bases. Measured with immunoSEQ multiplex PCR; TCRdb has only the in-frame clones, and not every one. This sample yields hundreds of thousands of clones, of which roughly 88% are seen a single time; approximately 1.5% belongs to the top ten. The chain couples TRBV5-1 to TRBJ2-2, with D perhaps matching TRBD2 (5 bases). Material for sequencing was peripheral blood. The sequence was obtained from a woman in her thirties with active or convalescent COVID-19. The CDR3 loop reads CASSLDGGLRSGELFF. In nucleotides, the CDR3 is TGCGCCAGCAGCTTGGACGGTGGACTGAGAAGCGGGGAGCTGTTTTTT.